This T cell receptor (beta chain) was captured by sequencing in a study of cytomegalovirus exposure and HLA in healthy donors. In its sample, this clone was seen once. The antigen is undetermined. The study, taken as a whole, reports: TCR sequences were mostly rare, though some public TCRs occurred in many donors. Among TCR beta chains, those listed as cytomegalovirus-associated numbered over 150. The tendency of first-cohort TCR clusters to co-occur in the approximately 120 validation repertoires was identified by a subsequent analysis. High specificity and sensitivity for cytomegalovirus status were reported for the classifier.

Germline CDR1 is SGHTA and CDR2 is FQGNSA. The CDR3 is made up of 14 amino acids. V shed 5 bases and J shed 4 bases, with 14 bases lying between them. Data came from immunoSEQ multiplex PCR; TCRdb stores just in-frame clones and leaves some out. The sample gives fewer than 150,000 clones, just under 85% of which show up once; roughly 27% is in the top ten. Sequencing input: PBMCs. The receptor comes from a man aged 30 to 39 in good health and CMV-seropositive. The chain is built from TRBV7-2 and TRBJ1-2; the D is unclear. CDR3 region: CASSPGGGSYGYTF. The CDR3 bases are TGTGCCAGCAGCCCAGGAGGCGGCTCCTATGGCTACACCTTC.